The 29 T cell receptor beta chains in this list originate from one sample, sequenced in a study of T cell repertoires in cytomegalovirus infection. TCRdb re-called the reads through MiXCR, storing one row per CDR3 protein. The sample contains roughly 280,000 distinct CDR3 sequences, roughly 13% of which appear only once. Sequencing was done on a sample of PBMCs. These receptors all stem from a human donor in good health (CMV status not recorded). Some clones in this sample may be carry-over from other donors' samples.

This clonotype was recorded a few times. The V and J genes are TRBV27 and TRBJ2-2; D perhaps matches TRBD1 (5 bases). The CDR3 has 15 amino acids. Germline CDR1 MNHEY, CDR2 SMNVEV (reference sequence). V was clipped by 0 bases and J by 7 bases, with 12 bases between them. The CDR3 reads CASSLSYTGDGELFF. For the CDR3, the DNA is TGTGCCAGCAGTTTATCGTATACAGGCGACGGGGAGCTGTTTTTT.

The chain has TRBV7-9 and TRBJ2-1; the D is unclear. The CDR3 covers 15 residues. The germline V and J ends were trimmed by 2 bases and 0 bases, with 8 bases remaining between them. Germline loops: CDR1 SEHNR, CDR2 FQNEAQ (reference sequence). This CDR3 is CASSLYPSSYNEQFF. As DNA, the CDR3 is TGTGCCAGCAGCTTATACCCGAGCTCCTACAATGAGCAGTTCTTC.

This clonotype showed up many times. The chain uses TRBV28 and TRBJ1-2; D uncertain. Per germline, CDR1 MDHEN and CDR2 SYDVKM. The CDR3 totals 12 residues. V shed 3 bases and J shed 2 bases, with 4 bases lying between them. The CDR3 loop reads CASSLINYGYTF. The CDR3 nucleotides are TGTGCCAGCAGTTTGATAAACTATGGCTACACCTTC.

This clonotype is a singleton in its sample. The CDR3 sequence: CASSSAGSGNHEQYF. The CDR3 nucleotides read TGTGCCAGCAGTTCTGCCGGTAGCGGGAACCACGAGCAGTACTTC. The rearrangement uses TRBV28 and TRBJ2-7; 8 bases match TRBD2. Losses at the gene ends were 4 bases for V and 5 bases for J; bases not matched to a gene: 10. This CDR3 region has 15 residues. CDR1 and CDR2 (germline): MDHEN, SYDVKM.

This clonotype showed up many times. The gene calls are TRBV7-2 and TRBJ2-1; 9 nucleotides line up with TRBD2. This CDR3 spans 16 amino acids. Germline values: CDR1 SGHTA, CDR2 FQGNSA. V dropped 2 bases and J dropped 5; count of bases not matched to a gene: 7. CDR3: CASSLRWAGGDNEQFF. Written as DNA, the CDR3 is TGTGCCAGCAGCTTACGATGGGCGGGAGGGGACAATGAGCAGTTCTTC. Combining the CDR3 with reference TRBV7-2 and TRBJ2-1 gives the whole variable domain GAGVSQSPSNKVTEKGKDVELRCDPISGHTALYWYRQSLGQGLEFLIYFQGNSAPDKSGLPSDRFSAERTGGSVSTLTIQRTQQEDSAVYLCASSLRWAGGDNEQFFGPGTRLTVL.

CDR3 DNA sequence: TGTGCCACTCACGGAGGGGGGGGCTCCTACAATGAGCAGTTCTTC. The encoded protein is CATHGGGGSYNEQFF. This chain connects TRBV2 to TRBJ2-1; maybe TRBD2 (7 bases). Trimming pared 10 bases from V and 0 bases from J, leaving 16 bases between. This CDR3 has 15 amino acids. Germline V CDR1 and CDR2: SNHLY, FYNNEI.

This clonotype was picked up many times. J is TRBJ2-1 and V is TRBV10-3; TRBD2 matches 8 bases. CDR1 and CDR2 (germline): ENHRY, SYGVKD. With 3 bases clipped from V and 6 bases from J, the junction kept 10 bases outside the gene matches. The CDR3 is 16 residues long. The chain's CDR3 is CAISDTGGLAANEQFF. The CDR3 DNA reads TGTGCCATCAGTGACACGGGGGGGCTAGCGGCCAATGAGCAGTTCTTC.

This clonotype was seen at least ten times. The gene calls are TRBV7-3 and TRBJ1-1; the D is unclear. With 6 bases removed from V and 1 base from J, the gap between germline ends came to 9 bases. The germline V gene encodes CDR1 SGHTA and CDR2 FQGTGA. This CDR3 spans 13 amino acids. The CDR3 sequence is CASSRAPNTEAFF. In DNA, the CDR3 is TGTGCCAGCAGTCGGGCACCGAACACTGAAGCTTTCTTT.

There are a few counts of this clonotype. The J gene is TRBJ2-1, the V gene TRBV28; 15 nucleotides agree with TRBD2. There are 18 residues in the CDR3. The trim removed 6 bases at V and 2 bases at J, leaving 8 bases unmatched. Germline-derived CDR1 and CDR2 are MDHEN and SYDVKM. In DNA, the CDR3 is TGTGCCAGCAGACCGAGGACTAGCGGGAGGGTAGCCTACAATGAGCAGTTCTTC. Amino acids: CASRPRTSGRVAYNEQFF.

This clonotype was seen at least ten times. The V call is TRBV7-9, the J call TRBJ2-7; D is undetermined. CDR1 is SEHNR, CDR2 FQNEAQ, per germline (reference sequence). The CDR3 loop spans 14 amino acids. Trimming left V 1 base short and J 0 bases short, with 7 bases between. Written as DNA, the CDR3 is TGTGCCAGCAGCTTAGAGGACGCCTCCTACGAGCAGTACTTC. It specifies CASSLEDASYEQYF.

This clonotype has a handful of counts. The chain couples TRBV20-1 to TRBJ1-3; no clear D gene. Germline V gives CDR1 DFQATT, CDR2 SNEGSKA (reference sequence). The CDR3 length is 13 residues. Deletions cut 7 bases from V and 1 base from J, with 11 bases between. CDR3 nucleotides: TGCAGTGTCCGGCCGGGGTCTGGAAACACCATATATTTT. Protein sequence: CSVRPGSGNTIYF.

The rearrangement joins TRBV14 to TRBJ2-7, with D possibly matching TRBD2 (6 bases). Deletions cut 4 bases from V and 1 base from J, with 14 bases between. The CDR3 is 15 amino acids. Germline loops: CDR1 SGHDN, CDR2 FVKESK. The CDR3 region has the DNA TGTGCCAGCAGCCCATATATTAGCGGATCCTACGAGCAGTACTTC. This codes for CASSPYISGSYEQYF. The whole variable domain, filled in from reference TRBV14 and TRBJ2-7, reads EAGVTQFPSHSVIEKGQTVTLRCDPISGHDNLYWYRRVMGKEIKFLLHFVKESKQDESGMPNNRFLAERTGGTYSTLKVQPAELEDSGVYFCASSPYISGSYEQYFGPGTRLTVT.

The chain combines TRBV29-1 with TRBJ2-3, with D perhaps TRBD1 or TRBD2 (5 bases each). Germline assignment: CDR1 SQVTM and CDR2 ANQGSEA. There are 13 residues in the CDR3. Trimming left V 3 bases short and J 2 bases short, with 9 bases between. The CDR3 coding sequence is TGCAGCGTTGATGAGGGGAACACAGATACGCAGTATTTT. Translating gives CSVDEGNTDTQYF.

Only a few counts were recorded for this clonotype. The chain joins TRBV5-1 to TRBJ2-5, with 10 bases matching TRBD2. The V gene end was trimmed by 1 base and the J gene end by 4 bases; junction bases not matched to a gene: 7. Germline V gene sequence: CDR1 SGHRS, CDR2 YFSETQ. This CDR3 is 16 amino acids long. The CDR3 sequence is CASSLNSGGAAETQYF. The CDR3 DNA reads TGCGCCAGCAGCTTGAACAGCGGGGGGGCCGCAGAGACCCAGTACTTC.

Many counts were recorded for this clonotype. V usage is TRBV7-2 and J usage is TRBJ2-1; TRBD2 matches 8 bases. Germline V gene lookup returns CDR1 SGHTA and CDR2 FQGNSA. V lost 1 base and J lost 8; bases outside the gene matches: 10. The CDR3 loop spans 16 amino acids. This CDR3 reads CASSLGVIGRGDEQFF. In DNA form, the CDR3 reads TGTGCCAGCAGCTTAGGTGTGATCGGGAGGGGGGATGAGCAGTTCTTC.

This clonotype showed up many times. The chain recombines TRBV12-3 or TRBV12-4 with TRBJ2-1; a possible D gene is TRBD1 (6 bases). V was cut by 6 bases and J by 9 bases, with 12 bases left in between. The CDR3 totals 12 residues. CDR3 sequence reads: CASSPRGSEQFF. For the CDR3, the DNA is TGTGCCAGCAGCCCCAGGGGAAGTGAGCAGTTCTTC.

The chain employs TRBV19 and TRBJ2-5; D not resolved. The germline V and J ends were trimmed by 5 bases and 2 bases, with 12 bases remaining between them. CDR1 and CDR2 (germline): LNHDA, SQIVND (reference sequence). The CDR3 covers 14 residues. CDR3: CASSQSHSQETQYF. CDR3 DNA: TGTGCCAGTAGTCAATCCCACAGTCAAGAGACCCAGTACTTC.

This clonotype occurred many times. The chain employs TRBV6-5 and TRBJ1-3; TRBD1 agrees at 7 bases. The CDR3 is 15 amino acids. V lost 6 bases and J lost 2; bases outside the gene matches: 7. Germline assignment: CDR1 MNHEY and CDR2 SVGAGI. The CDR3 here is CASRPRQGAGNTIYF. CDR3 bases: TGTGCCAGCAGGCCGAGACAGGGAGCTGGAAACACCATATATTTT.

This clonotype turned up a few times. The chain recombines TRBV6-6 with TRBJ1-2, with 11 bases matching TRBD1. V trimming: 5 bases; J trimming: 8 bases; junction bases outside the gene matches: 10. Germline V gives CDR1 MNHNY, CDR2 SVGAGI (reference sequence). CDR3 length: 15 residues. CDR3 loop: CASSPSWTGGAGYTF. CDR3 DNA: TGTGCCAGCAGTCCGTCTTGGACAGGGGGCGCAGGCTACACCTTC.

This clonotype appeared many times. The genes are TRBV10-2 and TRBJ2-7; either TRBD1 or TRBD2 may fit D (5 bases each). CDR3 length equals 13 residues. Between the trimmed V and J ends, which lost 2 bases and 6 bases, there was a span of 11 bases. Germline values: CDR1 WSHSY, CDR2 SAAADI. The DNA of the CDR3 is TGCGCCAGCAGTGAGGTGGGACCCGGCGAGCAGTACTTC. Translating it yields CASSEVGPGEQYF.

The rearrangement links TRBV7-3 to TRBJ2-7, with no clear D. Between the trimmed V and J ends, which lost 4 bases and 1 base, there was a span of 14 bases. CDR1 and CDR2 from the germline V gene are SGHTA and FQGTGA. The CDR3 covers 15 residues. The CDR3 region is CASSSRASPSYEQYF. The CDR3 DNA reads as TGTGCCAGCAGCTCCCGGGCATCGCCATCCTACGAGCAGTACTTC.

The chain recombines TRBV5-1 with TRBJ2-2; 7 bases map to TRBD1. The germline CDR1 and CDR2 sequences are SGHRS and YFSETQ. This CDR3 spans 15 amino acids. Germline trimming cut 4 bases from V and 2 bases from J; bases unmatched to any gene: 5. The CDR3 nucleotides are TGCGCCAGCAGCCGGGGACAGACAAACACCGGGGAGCTGTTTTTT. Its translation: CASSRGQTNTGELFF.

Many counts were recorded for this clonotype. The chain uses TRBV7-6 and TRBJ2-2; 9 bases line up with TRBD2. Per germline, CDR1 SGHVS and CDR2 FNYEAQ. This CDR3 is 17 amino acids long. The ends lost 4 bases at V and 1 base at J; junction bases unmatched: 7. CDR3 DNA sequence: TGTGCCAGCAGCTGGGCTAGCGGGGCCCTGAACACCGGGGAGCTGTTTTTT. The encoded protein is CASSWASGALNTGELFF.

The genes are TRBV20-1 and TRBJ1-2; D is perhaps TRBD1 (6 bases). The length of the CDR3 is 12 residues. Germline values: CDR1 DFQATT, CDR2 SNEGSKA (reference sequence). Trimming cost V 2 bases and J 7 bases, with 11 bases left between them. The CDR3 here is CSARYRESGYTF. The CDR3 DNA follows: TGCAGTGCTAGATACAGGGAGAGTGGCTACACCTTC.

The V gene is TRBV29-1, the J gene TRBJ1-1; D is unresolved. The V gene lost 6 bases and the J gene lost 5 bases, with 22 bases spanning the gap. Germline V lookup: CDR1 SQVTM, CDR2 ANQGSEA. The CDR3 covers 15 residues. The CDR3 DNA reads TGCAGCGTCATTCCCGAGCCATGGAGGGATACTGAAGCTTTCTTT. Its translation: CSVIPEPWRDTEAFF.

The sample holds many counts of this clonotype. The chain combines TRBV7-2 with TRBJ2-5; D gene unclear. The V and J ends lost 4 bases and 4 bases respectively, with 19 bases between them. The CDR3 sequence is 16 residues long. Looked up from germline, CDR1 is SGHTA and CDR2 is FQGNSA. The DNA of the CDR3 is TGTGCCAGCAGCTCAAATGCCGCGTGGGTCGGAGAGACCCAGTACTTC. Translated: CASSSNAAWVGETQYF.

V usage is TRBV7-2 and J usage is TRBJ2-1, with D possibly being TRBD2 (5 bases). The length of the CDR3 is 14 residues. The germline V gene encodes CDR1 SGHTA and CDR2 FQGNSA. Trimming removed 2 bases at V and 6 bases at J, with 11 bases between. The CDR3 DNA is TGTGCCAGCAGCTTACAATCTAGCAGCAATGAGCAGTTCTTC. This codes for CASSLQSSSNEQFF.

In DNA form, the CDR3 reads TGTGCCAGCAGTTACCTTAGAGAACACGAGCAGTACTTC. Translating gives CASSYLREHEQYF. The chain is built from TRBV6-5 and TRBJ2-7; D uncertain. CDR1 MNHEY and CDR2 SVGAGI come from the germline V gene. The germline V and J ends were trimmed by 2 bases and 5 bases, with 10 bases remaining between them. The CDR3 extends over 13 amino acids.

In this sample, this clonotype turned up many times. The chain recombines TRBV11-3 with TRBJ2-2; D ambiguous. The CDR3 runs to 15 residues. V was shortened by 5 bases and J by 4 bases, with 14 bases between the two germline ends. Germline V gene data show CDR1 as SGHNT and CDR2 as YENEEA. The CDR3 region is CASSNGGVATGELFF. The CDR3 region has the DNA TGTGCCAGCAGCAACGGCGGCGTAGCCACCGGGGAGCTGTTTTTT.